This TCR beta chain is from a study of beta chain features in type 1 diabetes. Across the study: On cell yields, gender and age, patients and healthy donors were similar. Study-wide results and caveats: Significant though moderate, a shortening of TCRB CDR3s appeared in all four CD4+ subsets of Type 1 diabetes patients.

The study reverse transcribed the entire isolated RNA, so it sequenced expressed TCRB transcripts. It was found that naive, central memory and regulatory T cell samples averaged around 3.8 million reads. Repertoires were generated with immunoSEQ multiplex PCR, while TCRdb's copy carries only in-frame clones and drops some. The sample gives about 160,000 clones, around 8% of which show up once; around 0.65% is in the top ten. With respect to this clone: Its antigen is not identified.

The CDR3 extends over 18 amino acids. CD4+ cells of the naive, central memory, regulatory and stem cell-like memory types were sorted via CD45RO/CCR7/CD25/CD127/CD95/CD27. The sequence was collected from a man between 18 and 35 years old in good health. Sequencing input: central memory CD4+ T cells from blood. J is TRBJ2-6 and V is TRBV1; TRBD1 is the table's D call, not checked against the DNA. TRBV1 is a pseudogene segment. CDR3 bases: TGCACCAGCAGTTGCTGTGGTTGTGCACAAAGTCGGGCCAACGTCCTGACTTTC. It is translated as CTSSCCGCAQSRANVLTF.